These 6 T cell receptor beta chains originate from one sample sequenced in a study of T cell responses to AZD1222 COVID-19 vaccine. Profiled with immunoSEQ multiplex PCR; TCRdb holds only in-frame clones, not every one. There are about 110,000 clones in the sample; 87% occur only once, and approximately 5% lies in the top ten. The sample was peripheral blood, taken on day 0 of AZD1222 vaccination. Source of these receptors: an adult in good health.

V usage is TRBV19 and J usage is TRBJ1-5; unclear D gene. Trimming left V 3 bases short and J 2 bases short, with 11 bases between. From germline, CDR1 is LNHDA and CDR2 SQIVND (reference sequence). The CDR3 sequence is 15 residues long. CDR3 DNA sequence: TGTGCCAGTAGTATGCGTACCCCTCGCAATCAGCCCCAGCATTTT. Residues: CASSMRTPRNQPQHF.

This clone appeared once. The CDR3 DNA follows: TGTGCCAGCAGTTTGGCGGGGGGGCAGATGCGCTCCTACGAGCAGTACTTC. Protein product: CASSLAGGQMRSYEQYF. This chain links TRBV28 with TRBJ2-7, with 9 bases matching TRBD2. This CDR3 contains 17 residues. Per germline, CDR1 MDHEN and CDR2 SYDVKM. The trim removed 3 bases at V and 0 bases at J, leaving 9 bases unmatched.

This clone was found a few times. J is TRBJ2-1 and V is TRBV6-2 or TRBV6-3, with TRBD2 matching over 12 bases. Germline values: CDR1 MNHEY, CDR2 SVGEGT. The CDR3 runs to 15 residues. With V trimmed by 2 bases and J by 9 bases, 5 bases remained unmatched. In DNA, the CDR3 is TGTGCCAGCAGTTACCCTAGCGGGGGGGGCTTTGAGCAGTTCTTC. It is translated as CASSYPSGGGFEQFF.

The genes are TRBV5-6 and TRBJ2-1, with TRBD2 matching 13 bases. J gave up 4 bases and V 5 bases, and 3 bases lay outside the gene matches. The germline gives CDR1 SGHDT, CDR2 YYEEEE. This CDR3 is built from 15 residues. The CDR3 protein is CASRRGLAGYNEQFF. CDR3 DNA: TGTGCCAGCAGACGGGGACTAGCGGGGTACAATGAGCAGTTCTTC.

The V and J genes are TRBV27 and TRBJ2-7, with 10 bases identical to TRBD2. Per the germline V gene, CDR1 is MNHEY and CDR2 is SMNVEV (reference sequence). J was trimmed by 2 bases and V by 6 bases; bases with no gene match: 7. The CDR3 totals 15 residues. The CDR3 sequence is CASSQLAGRTYEQYF. Written as DNA, the CDR3 is TGTGCCAGCAGCCAACTAGCGGGGCGAACCTACGAGCAGTACTTC.

The V gene is TRBV30, the J gene TRBJ1-5; D gene uncertain. V shed 1 base and J shed 3 bases, with 13 bases lying between them. There are 15 residues in the CDR3. Germline V gives CDR1 GTSNPN, CDR2 SVGIG (reference sequence). The CDR3 DNA is TGTGCCTGGAGTGAAAACGGTCCCCTCAATCAGCCCCAGCATTTT. It translates to CAWSENGPLNQPQHF.